This T cell receptor (beta chain) was recovered during a study of human T cells and chemical hapten exposure. The wider study: While the approximately 25-week study was under way, patients received diphenylcyclopropenone on the scalp every week. General study points: Those TCRs sitting above 1 in 1000 frequency stayed the same with DPC sensitization.

The sample's time point: pre-sensitization, week 0. Treatment described: therapeutic diphenylcyclopropenone sensitization with weekly scalp DPC. Within the library, unique molecular identifiers were attached to each individual cDNA molecule. In the study's own analysis: Samples ranged from roughly 20,000 to 750,000 TCRs, with a median of approximately 90,000. TCRdb reanalysed the RACE reads using MiXCR and keeps one entry per CDR3 protein. TCRdb, rather than the study authors, made the V and J calls. The data contain around 250,000 distinct CDR3 sequences, about 9.4% of them singletons. Details on this clonotype: Its antigen is not known.

This clonotype was sampled from a woman in her 40s with alopecia areata. Some clones in this sample may be carry-over from other donors' samples. Source: whole blood, taken in connection with sensitization to the hapten diphenylcyclopropenone (DPC).

The CDR3 DNA reads TGTGCCTCCACGAGACAGGGGCGCGGAGGTACGCAGTATTTT. Translating gives CASTRQGRGGTQYF. The rearrangement uses TRBV28 and TRBJ2-3, with 8 bases aligning to TRBD1. V shed 11 bases, J shed 8 bases, and the junction held 15 bases outside the gene matches. CDR1 is MDHEN, CDR2 SYDVKM, per germline. This CDR3 region has 14 residues.